The sequence of this TCR beta chain was determined in a study of shared clonotypes between healthy human individuals. Terminally differentiated effector memory CD45RA+ cells were excluded by CCR7 positive selection of CD45RO-negative cells. Sequencing used immunoSEQ multiplex PCR; TCRdb keeps in-frame clones, though not all of them. The sample holds hundreds of thousands of clones, roughly 98% seen once. CDR1 LGHNA and CDR2 YSLEER come from the germline V gene. The CDR3 has 13 amino acids. V trimming: 4 bases; J trimming: 6 bases; junction bases outside the gene matches: 5. Sample: naive CD8+ T cells sorted from blood. This receptor was identified in a man aged 30 to 39 in good health. This rearrangement joins TRBV4-3 to TRBJ2-7; 8 positions agree with TRBD1. This CDR3 reads CASSPGTGGEQYF. DNA for the CDR3: TGCGCCAGCAGCCCCGGGACAGGCGGCGAGCAGTACTTC.